This entry features one T cell receptor beta chain sequence. Its specificity is not known. The sample is drawn from a study of human versus mouse CDR3 diversity and MHC coevolution. Study at large: Reportedly, immunoSEQ detects one in 200,000 T cells with minimized PCR bias. Study observations and caveats: Mice had fewer CDR3 deletions and insertions than humans on average. iCHAO1 estimated the human TCR beta repertoire at roughly 1.5 million clonotypes. The lowest clonal inequality scores came from most of the three human donors.

The protocol was immunoSEQ multiplex PCR, while the TCRdb copy is restricted to in-frame clones and leaves out a portion. This table has about 81,000 clones, 85% to 95% appearing once. The clonotype originates from a person aged 25 to 75 in good health. Specimen: naive CD4+ T cells from blood. Regarding subset: CD45RO-negative CD62L-positive naive CD4 T cells.

In DNA, the CDR3 is TGCAGTGCTAGTATCGGGGATACGCAGTATTTT. It encodes CSASIGDTQYF. The chain recombines TRBV20-1 with TRBJ2-3; D remains ambiguous. Trimming cost V 3 bases and J 6 bases, with 7 bases left between them. This CDR3 is built from 11 residues. Germline V gene data show CDR1 as DFQATT and CDR2 as SNEGSKA (reference sequence).